This T cell receptor (beta chain) appears in the sequencing data of a study of technical replicates of blood from several donors. Germline trimming cut 5 bases from V and 4 bases from J; bases unmatched to any gene: 3. The CDR3 loop spans 15 amino acids. Germline V CDR1 and CDR2: MNHEY, SVGAGI. Sequencing was performed with immunoSEQ multiplex PCR; in TCRdb, only in-frame clones are kept and a portion is missing. This sample has roughly 79,000 clones, with more than 85% found just once. Sequences were obtained from T cells isolated from PBMCs. The chain combines TRBV6-5 with TRBJ2-5, with TRBD2 matching over 14 bases. This receptor was obtained from a human donor in good health. CDR3 coding DNA: TGTGCCAGCAGTCCGACTAGCGGGAGGGCAGAGACCCAGTACTTC. It specifies CASSPTSGRAETQYF.